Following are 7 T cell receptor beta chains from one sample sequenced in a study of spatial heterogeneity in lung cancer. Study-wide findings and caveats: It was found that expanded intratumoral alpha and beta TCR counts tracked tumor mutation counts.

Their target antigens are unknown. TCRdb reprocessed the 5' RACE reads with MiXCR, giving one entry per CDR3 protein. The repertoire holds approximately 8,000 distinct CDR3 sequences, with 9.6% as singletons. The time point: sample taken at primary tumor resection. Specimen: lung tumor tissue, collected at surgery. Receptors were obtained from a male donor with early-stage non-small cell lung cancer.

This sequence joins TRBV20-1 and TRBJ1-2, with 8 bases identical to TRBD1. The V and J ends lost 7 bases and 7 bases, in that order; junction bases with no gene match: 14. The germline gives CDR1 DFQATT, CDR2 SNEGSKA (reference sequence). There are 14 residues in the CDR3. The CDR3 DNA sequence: TGCAGTGTTCCGACAGACAGGGGTGTGTCTGGCTACACCTTC. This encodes CSVPTDRGVSGYTF.

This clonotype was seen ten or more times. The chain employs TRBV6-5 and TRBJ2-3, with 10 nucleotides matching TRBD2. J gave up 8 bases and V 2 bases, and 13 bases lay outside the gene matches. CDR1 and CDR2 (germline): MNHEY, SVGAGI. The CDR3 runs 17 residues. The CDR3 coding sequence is TGTGCCAGCAGTTACCTCTTAGCGGGGGGCCCGCCGGGTACGCAGTATTTT. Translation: CASSYLLAGGPPGTQYF.

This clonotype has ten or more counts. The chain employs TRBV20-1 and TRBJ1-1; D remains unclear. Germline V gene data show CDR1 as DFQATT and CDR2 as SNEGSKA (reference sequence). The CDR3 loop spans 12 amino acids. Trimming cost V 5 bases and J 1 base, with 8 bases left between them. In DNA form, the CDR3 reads TGCAGTGCTTCTAAAGGGAACACTGAAGCTTTCTTT. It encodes CSASKGNTEAFF.

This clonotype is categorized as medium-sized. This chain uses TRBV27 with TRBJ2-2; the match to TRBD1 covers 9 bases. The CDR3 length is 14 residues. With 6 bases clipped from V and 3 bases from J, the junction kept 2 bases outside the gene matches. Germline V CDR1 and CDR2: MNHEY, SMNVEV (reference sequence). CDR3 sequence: CASRRQGDTGELFF. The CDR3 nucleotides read TGTGCCAGCAGGCGACAGGGGGACACCGGGGAGCTGTTTTTT.

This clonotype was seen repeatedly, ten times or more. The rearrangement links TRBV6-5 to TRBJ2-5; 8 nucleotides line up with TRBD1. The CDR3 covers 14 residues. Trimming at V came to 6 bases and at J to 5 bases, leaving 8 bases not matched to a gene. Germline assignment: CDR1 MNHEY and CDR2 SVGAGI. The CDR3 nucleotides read TGTGCCAGCAGAGATCTTCAGGGGGCTGAGACCCAGTACTTC. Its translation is CASRDLQGAETQYF.

CDR3 sequence reads: CASSPLNRGPEDTQYF. CDR3 coding DNA: TGTGCCAGCAGTCCTCTCAACCGGGGGCCTGAGGATACGCAGTATTTT. This sequence joins TRBV28 and TRBJ2-3, with D perhaps assigned TRBD1 or TRBD2 (6 bases each). Germline-derived CDR1 and CDR2 are MDHEN and SYDVKM. Trimming took 5 bases from V and 6 from J, leaving 21 bases between them. CDR3 size: 16 residues.

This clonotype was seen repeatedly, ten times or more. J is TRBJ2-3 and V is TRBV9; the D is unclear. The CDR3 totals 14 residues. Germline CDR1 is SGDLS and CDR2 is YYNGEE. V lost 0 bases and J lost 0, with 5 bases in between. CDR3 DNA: TGTGCCAGCAGCGTAGCCGCTAGCACAGATACGCAGTATTTT. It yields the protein CASSVAASTDTQYF.